This T cell receptor beta chain was obtained from a study of T cell changes during pregnancy in multiple sclerosis. The table came from immunoSEQ multiplex PCR; TCRdb's copy has only in-frame clones and leaves some out. This table holds roughly 500 clones, less than 75% found once. The germline CDR1 and CDR2 sequences are GTSNPN and SVGIG (reference sequence). This CDR3 is 16 amino acids long. V was trimmed by 0 bases and J by 0 bases, leaving 9 bases between them. In regard to this clone: Its antigen is currently unknown.

The chain is built from TRBV30 and TRBJ1-6; D not certain. This sequence was found in a female patient with multiple sclerosis, enrolled in a pregnancy study. Some clones in this sample may be carry-over from other donors' samples. Sequencing used cultured CD4+ T cells. The CDR3 DNA reads TGTGCCTGGAGTGTACTGTGGGGCTCCTATAATTCACCCCTCCACTTT. It encodes CAWSVLWGSYNSPLHF.